This T cell receptor beta chain was retrieved from a study of early T cells in non-severe SARS-CoV-2 infection (dated by TCRdb to about 2021). Context from the whole study: Because TCR sequencing relied on bulk RNA taken from unsorted whole blood, pairing of alpha and beta chains was not possible. General findings and caveats noted by the study authors: VDJdb matching was skewed toward anti-spike CD8 responses, so virus-specific expansions were likely underestimated and private and CD4 specificities were missed.

The CDR1 and CDR2 encoded by the germline V gene are MDHEN and SYDVKM. At the junction V is shortened by 6 bases and J by 7 bases; bases outside the gene matches: 6. The CDR3 measures 14 amino acids from cysteine to phenylalanine. Kept here is only the CDR3 DNA, which spans 42 bases and is read in frame from base 1. A case-control design nested within a healthcare worker cohort in London, UK, was used, with weekly nasopharyngeal swab PCR tests and blood sampling performed. Healthcare workers were recruited between 23 and 31 March 2020, during the week of the UK lockdown, and were followed weekly for up to about 15 weeks. At least ten counts were recorded for this clonotype. The antigen it recognizes is unknown. There are no base qualities to consult, and no much larger clone falls within one base. The library was generated by 5' RACE. Sequencing relied on a NextSeq 500. Unique molecular identifiers were attached to individual cDNA molecules in the TCR library protocol so that sequencing error and PCR bias could be corrected. Sequencing covered both TCR alpha and beta chains, and within each sample the abundances of alpha and beta sequences were tightly co-correlated. Per the authors' processing: Decombinator V4 was used to annotate the V gene, J gene and CDR3 of the TCR sequences. Expanded TCRs were defined as changing significantly between any two time points under a Poisson model with p below 0.0001. TCR abundances were normalised to the total number of TCRs sequenced per sample and expressed as counts per million. TRAV1-2 paired with TRAJ12, TRAJ20 or TRAJ33 defined MAIT TCRs, while TRAV10 paired with TRAJ18 defined iNKT TCRs. VDJdb, accessed on 1 November 2021, was searched for TCRs annotated for CMV, EBV and SARS-CoV-2, and TCRs annotated for more than one antigen were excluded. Starting from the raw public reads, TCRdb applied fastp trimming at Q25, assembled clones with MiXCR and retained in-frame beta chains. All rows with the same CDR3 protein become a single entry with the most common DNA and genes. TCRdb assigned the V and J calls; the authors' analysis was not used. The table for this sample lists approximately 47,000 distinct CDR3 sequences; roughly a tenth of them were counted only once. The leading ten clones occupy roughly 5.7% of the sample.

This clonotype originated in an adult who was a healthcare worker with PCR-confirmed SARS-CoV-2 infection or an uninfected control (not recorded which). The sequence is built from TRBV28 and TRBJ2-1, and 10 junctional nucleotides match TRBD1. The sample in question was whole blood, obtained at baseline. At the DNA level, the sequence is TGTGCCAGCAGGGGGGGACAGGGGTTTAATGAGCAGTTCTTC. This encodes CASRGGQGFNEQFF. Full variable domain (CDR3 extended with the reference TRBV28 and TRBJ2-1 proteins): DVKVTQSSRYLVKRTGEKVFLECVQDMDHENMFWYRQDPGLGLRLIYFSYDVKMKEKGDIPEGYSVSREKKERFSLILESASTNQTSMYLCASRGGQGFNEQFFGPGTRLTVL.